These 17 T cell receptor beta chains were all obtained from the same sample, sequenced in a study of beta chain features in type 1 diabetes. All of the isolated RNA was reverse transcribed, so expressed TCRB transcripts were sequenced. Using immunoSEQ multiplex PCR, the repertoire was profiled, and TCRdb retains in-frame clones only, with some absent. The table lists under 450,000 clones, about 15% of them singletons. Sequenced input: naive CD4+ T cells from blood. The receptors originated from a woman under 30 in good health.

The V and J genes are TRBV30 and TRBJ2-2, with a possible D match to TRBD1 (5 bases). Looked up from germline, CDR1 is GTSNPN and CDR2 is SVGIG (reference sequence). Trimming cost V 5 bases and J 1 base, with 11 bases left between them. The length of the CDR3 is 14 residues. The CDR3 DNA follows: TGTGCCTGGGTGAGACAGTGGAACACCGGGGAGCTGTTTTTT. Its protein product is CAWVRQWNTGELFF.

In regard to this clone: The junction shows a germline mismatch at one end, possibly a read error. V and J are TRBV11-2 and TRBJ2-5; D might be TRBD2 (6 bases). The CDR3 covers 16 residues. CDR1 SGHAT and CDR2 FQNNGV come from the germline V gene. CDR3 nucleotides: TGTGCCAGCAGCTTAGACCAATCCGGGACTCTAGCGACCCAATACTTC. Residues: CASSLDQSGTLATQYF. The whole variable domain, remainder taken from reference TRBV11-2 and TRBJ2-5, is EAGVAQSPRYKIIEKRQSVAFWCNPISGHATLYWYQQILGQGPKLLIQFQNNGVVDDSQLPKDRFSAERLKGVDSTLKIQPAKLEDSAVYLCASSLDQSGTLATQYFGPGTRLLVL.

The CDR3 protein is CARILTGGHGYTF. The CDR3 bases are TGTGCCAGAATCCTGACAGGGGGACATGGCTACACCTTC. This chain links TRBV6-5 with TRBJ1-2; 9 nucleotides align to TRBD1. The length of the CDR3 is 13 residues. Germline CDR1 and CDR2: MNHEY and SVGAGI. V dropped 9 bases and J dropped 6; count of bases not matched to a gene: 8.

This clone was counted between two and nine times. The CDR3 protein is CASSGTGTHEQYF. As DNA, the CDR3 is TGTGCCAGCAGTGGGACAGGGACCCACGAGCAGTACTTC. The chain combines TRBV28 with TRBJ2-7; 9 bases are a match to TRBD1. Trimming removed 5 bases from V and 5 bases from J; junction bases left unmatched: 4. Per the germline V gene, CDR1 is MDHEN and CDR2 is SYDVKM. This CDR3 spans 13 amino acids.

This clone was found a few times. This chain joins TRBV15 and TRBJ2-1, with TRBD1 identical over 9 bases. The CDR3 is 13 amino acids. V shed 1 base and J 15 bases; nucleotides not matched to a gene: 7. Looked up from germline, CDR1 is LNHNV and CDR2 is YYDKDF (reference sequence). The CDR3 is CATSRAKGQGLFF. DNA of the CDR3: TGTGCCACCAGCAGAGCAAAGGGACAGGGACTGTTCTTC.

CDR3 sequence: CASKGGQETQYF. The CDR3 DNA sequence: TGTGCCAGCAAAGGGGGCCAAGAGACCCAGTACTTC. The chain joins TRBV28 to TRBJ2-5; a weak D match, TRBD1 (6 bases). The V end lost 7 bases, the J end lost 1 base, and 7 bases lay between the germline ends. Germline CDR1 MDHEN, CDR2 SYDVKM. This CDR3 is built from 12 residues.

A few counts support this clone. The chain links TRBV30 to TRBJ2-6; TRBD2 is a possible D gene (6 bases). V dropped 3 bases and J dropped 2 bases, with 17 bases sitting between them. The germline CDR1 and CDR2 sequences are GTSNPN and SVGIG (reference sequence). The CDR3 has 17 residues. The CDR3 bases are TGTGCCTGGAGAATTCCGGGACTTGCGACTGGGGCCAACGTCCTGACTTTC. Translated, it gives CAWRIPGLATGANVLTF.

The table lists this clone with a few counts. J is TRBJ2-2 and V is TRBV4-3; D is perhaps TRBD1 (6 bases). The germline gives CDR1 LGHNA, CDR2 YSLEER. The CDR3 sequence is 13 residues long. The ends were cut back, 1 base at V and 9 bases at J, with 9 bases in the middle. CDR3 sequence reads: CASSQAGVRELFF. The CDR3 nucleotides are TGCGCCAGCAGCCAAGCAGGGGTCCGGGAGCTGTTTTTT.

This clone was seen only a few times. At the DNA level, this CDR3 is encoded by other sequences in the same sample as well. The V and J genes are TRBV9 and TRBJ1-1; tentatively, D is TRBD1 (6 bases). Per the germline V gene, CDR1 is SGDLS and CDR2 is YYNGEE. V dropped 0 bases and J dropped 0 bases, with 6 bases sitting between them. The CDR3 consists of 14 residues. The CDR3 DNA is TGTGCCAGCAGCGTAGCAGGGGTGAACACTGAAGCTTTCTTT. This translates into CASSVAGVNTEAFF. Looking up the rest from reference TRBV9 and TRBJ1-1 gives the full variable domain: DSGVTQTPKHLITATGQRVTLRCSPRSGDLSVYWYQQSLDQGLQFLIQYYNGEERAKGNILERFSAQQFPDLHSELNLSSLELGDSALYFCASSVAGVNTEAFFGQGTRLTVV.

This chain uses TRBV5-4 with TRBJ2-2; TRBD1 might be the D (6 bases). The germline gives CDR1 SGHNT, CDR2 YYREEE (reference sequence). Deletions cut 3 bases from V and 0 bases from J, with 12 bases between. The CDR3 runs 16 residues. The CDR3: CASSWMTGANTGELFF. The CDR3 DNA reads as TGTGCCAGCAGCTGGATGACAGGTGCGAACACCGGGGAGCTGTTTTTT.

The chain links TRBV29-1 to TRBJ1-5; TRBD1 agrees at 7 bases. The V segment lost 7 bases and the J segment 4 bases; nucleotides outside the gene matches: 4. The CDR3 sequence is 12 residues long. The V gene's germline CDR1 is SQVTM and CDR2 ANQGSEA. CDR3 amino acids: CSAGQVNQPQHF. The CDR3 DNA reads as TGCAGCGCCGGACAGGTAAATCAGCCCCAGCATTTT.

This clone was picked up a small number of times. The V and J genes are TRBV2 and TRBJ2-2; no reliable D call. This CDR3 comprises 15 residues. Per germline, CDR1 SNHLY and CDR2 FYNNEI. Trimming cost V 4 bases and J 0 bases, with 9 bases left between them. CDR3 sequence reads: CASSVQAPNTGELFF. The CDR3 nucleotides read TGTGCCAGCAGTGTTCAGGCCCCGAACACCGGGGAGCTGTTTTTT.

The rearrangement joins TRBV29-1 to TRBJ2-7, with 15 bases that match TRBD2. V shed 3 bases, J shed 3 bases, and the junction held 9 bases outside the gene matches. The V gene's germline CDR1 is SQVTM and CDR2 ANQGSEA. This CDR3 contains 17 residues. CDR3: CSVDTGLAGGNNYEQYF. The CDR3 DNA follows: TGCAGCGTTGACACTGGACTAGCGGGAGGGAACAACTACGAGCAGTACTTC.

This clone came up a few times. The V and J genes are TRBV13 and TRBJ1-1; 11 nucleotides align to TRBD1. Germline V CDR1 and CDR2: PRHDT, FYEKMQ (reference sequence). The trim removed 5 bases at V and 11 bases at J, leaving 7 bases unmatched. The CDR3 length is 13 residues. CDR3 DNA sequence: TGTGCCAGCAGCGCCGGGACAGGGGGAATCGCTTTCTTT. Translated, it gives CASSAGTGGIAFF.

This clone was observed a handful of times. V gene TRBV7-2 combines with J gene TRBJ2-7; D might be TRBD2 (5 bases). The CDR3 sequence is 16 residues long. Germline CDR1 and CDR2: SGHTA and FQGNSA. The V end lost 4 bases, the J end lost 7 bases, and 23 bases lay between the germline ends. The CDR3 loop reads CASSSRGLAGTGEQYF. The DNA for the CDR3 is TGTGCCAGCAGCTCTCGAGGGCTGGCGGGCACGGGGGAGCAGTACTTC.

Only a few counts were recorded for this clone. The genes are TRBV4-3 and TRBJ2-1; 8 nucleotides line up with TRBD2. The V gene end was trimmed by 0 bases and the J gene end by 4 bases; junction bases not matched to a gene: 2. The CDR3 is 15 residues long. Germline V gives CDR1 LGHNA, CDR2 YSLEER. CDR3 sequence (DNA): TGCGCCAGCAGCCAAGACTCGGGAGGGTACAATGAGCAGTTCTTC. Encoded protein: CASSQDSGGYNEQFF.

V and J are TRBV27 and TRBJ2-5; D perhaps matches TRBD1 (6 bases). Germline assignment: CDR1 MNHEY and CDR2 SMNVEV (reference sequence). The V and J ends lost 5 bases and 5 bases respectively, with 18 bases between them. The CDR3 totals 15 residues. DNA of the CDR3: TGTGCCAGCAGTGGACATAACAGGGCTTTGGAGACCCAGTACTTC. Encoded protein: CASSGHNRALETQYF.